This is a list of T cell receptor beta chains from one sample in a study of blood T cell repertoires in COVID-19. The repertoire was sequenced with immunoSEQ multiplex PCR; TCRdb's copy has only in-frame clones and lacks some. The table lists roughly 280,000 clones, about 89% of them singletons. What was sequenced was peripheral blood. All receptors come from a man aged 50 or older with acute or convalescent COVID-19. CDR3s include the opening cysteine and the closing phenylalanine or tryptophan. D genes are given only for firm matches. Not every row has a clone size; where given, it reads once, few, many or a size class.

size: once
length: 14
V: TRBV27
J: TRBJ2-7
D: TRBD1
CDR3: CASSPWTGWDEQYF
DNA: TGTGCCAGCAGTCCATGGACAGGTTGGGACGAGCAGTACTTC

size: NA
length: 15
V: TRBV27
J: TRBJ1-2
D: NA
CDR3: CASSLGFGGTYGYTF
DNA: TGTGCCAGCAGTTTAGGGTTCGGGGGAACTTATGGCTACACCTTC

size: NA
length: 13
V: TRBV13
J: TRBJ2-5
D: NA
CDR3: CASSLGGVETQYF
DNA: TGTGCCAGCAGCTTAGGCGGGGTGGAGACCCAGTACTTC

size: NA
length: 16
V: TRBV5-6
J: TRBJ2-3
D: TRBD1
CDR3: CASSPQGMEFTDTQYF
DNA: TGTGCCAGCAGCCCACAGGGGATGGAGTTCACAGATACGCAGTATTTT

size: NA
length: 14
V: TRBV5-6
J: TRBJ1-2
D: NA
CDR3: CASGIRGTLYGYTF
DNA: TGTGCCAGCGGAATCAGGGGAACCCTATATGGCTACACCTTC

size: NA
length: 17
V: TRBV25-1
J: TRBJ1-6
D: NA
CDR3: CASSELVAGIENSPLHF
DNA: TGTGCCAGCAGTGAACTTGTGGCCGGGATTGAAAATTCACCCCTCCACTTT

size: NA
length: 12
V: TRBV2
J: TRBJ2-7
D: TRBD1
CDR3: CASSGTGYEQYF
DNA: TGTGCCAGCAGCGGGACAGGGTACGAGCAGTACTTC

size: NA
length: 15
V: TRBV12-5
J: TRBJ1-6
D: TRBD1
CDR3: CASGLMDRVGAPLHF
DNA: TGTGCTAGTGGTTTGATGGACAGGGTGGGTGCACCCCTCCACTTT

size: NA
length: 16
V: TRBV20-1
J: TRBJ1-1
D: NA
CDR3: CSASLRSYRVGTEAFF
DNA: TGCAGTGCTAGTCTAAGATCCTACAGGGTCGGCACTGAAGCTTTCTTT

size: NA
length: 13
V: TRBV5-1
J: TRBJ2-4
D: NA
CDR3: CASSWTRGNIQYF
DNA: TGCGCCAGCAGTTGGACCCGGGGAAACATTCAGTACTTC

size: NA
length: 14
V: TRBV9
J: TRBJ1-3
D: NA
CDR3: CASSGGLSGNTIYF
DNA: TGTGCCAGCAGCGGTGGACTCTCTGGAAACACCATATATTTT

size: NA
length: 12
V: TRBV30
J: TRBJ1-3
D: NA
CDR3: CAWSKGGNTIYF
DNA: TGTGCCTGGAGTAAGGGGGGAAACACCATATATTTT